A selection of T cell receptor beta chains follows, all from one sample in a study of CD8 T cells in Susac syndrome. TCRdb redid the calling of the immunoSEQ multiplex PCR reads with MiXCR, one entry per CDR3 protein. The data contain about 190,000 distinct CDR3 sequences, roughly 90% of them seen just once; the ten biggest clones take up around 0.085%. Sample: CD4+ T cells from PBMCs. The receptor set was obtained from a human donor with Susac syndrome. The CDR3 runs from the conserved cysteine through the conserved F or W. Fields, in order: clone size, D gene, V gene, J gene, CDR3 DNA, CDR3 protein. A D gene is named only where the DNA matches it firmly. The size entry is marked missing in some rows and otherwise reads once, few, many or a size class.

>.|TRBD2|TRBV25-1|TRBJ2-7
TGTGCCAGCAGCCTAAGACTAGCGGGAGCCCACGAGCAGTACTTC
CASSLRLAGAHEQYF
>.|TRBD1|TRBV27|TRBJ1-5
TGTGCCAGCAGCCCGGACAGGGGGAAGGGCAATCAGCCCCAGCATTTT
CASSPDRGKGNQPQHF
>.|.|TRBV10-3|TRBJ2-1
TGTGCCATCAGTGTCGAGGGGTACAATGAGCAGTTCTTC
CAISVEGYNEQFF
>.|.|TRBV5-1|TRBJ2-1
TGCGCCAGCAGCTTGGTACAGAGCTCCTACAATGAGCAGTTCTTC
CASSLVQSSYNEQFF
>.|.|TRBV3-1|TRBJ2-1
TGTGCCAGCAGCCAAGATCAAGGGTCCTACAATGAGCAGTTCTTC
CASSQDQGSYNEQFF
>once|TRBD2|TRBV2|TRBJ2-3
TGTGCCAGCAGTGAAACGGGGGGGGACCCATATGCAGATACGCAGTATTTT
CASSETGGDPYADTQYF
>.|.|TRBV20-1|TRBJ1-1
TGCAGTGTCACGAAACCGAGGGGGAACACTGAAGCTTTCTTT
CSVTKPRGNTEAFF
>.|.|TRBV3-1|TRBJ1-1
TGTGCCAGCAGCCAGGAACAGGCGAACACTGAAGCTTTCTTT
CASSQEQANTEAFF
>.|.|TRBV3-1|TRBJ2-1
TGTGCCAGCAGCCAAGACCTAGAGCAGTTCTTC
CASSQDLEQFF
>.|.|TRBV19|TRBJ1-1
TGTGCCAGTAGGAATTCCGGGGAAATGAACACTGAAGCTTTCTTT
CASRNSGEMNTEAFF
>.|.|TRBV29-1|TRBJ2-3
TGCAGCGTTATATCCCCGCCTCAGGGTGGAGATACGCAGTATTTT
CSVISPPQGGDTQYF
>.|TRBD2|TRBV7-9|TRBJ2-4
TGTGCCAGCAGCCGGAGCGGGAGTGGAAACATTCAGTACTTC
CASSRSGSGNIQYF
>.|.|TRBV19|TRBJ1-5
TGTGCCAGTACCACGGCCAGGGTAAGGGATCAGCCCCAGCATTTT
CASTTARVRDQPQHF
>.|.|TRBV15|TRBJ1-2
TGTGCCACCAGCAGAGATCCGAAGGGCAGGGGTTTAAGCTACACCTTC
CATSRDPKGRGLSYTF
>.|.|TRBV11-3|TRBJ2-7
TGTGCCAGCAGCCCAACAGGGTTCCACGAGCAGTACTTC
CASSPTGFHEQYF
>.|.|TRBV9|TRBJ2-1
TGTGCCAGCAGCGGGGAGGCTACTTACAATGAGCAGTTCTTC
CASSGEATYNEQFF
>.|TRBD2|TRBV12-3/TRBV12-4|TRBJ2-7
TGTGCCAGCAGTATTACTAGCGGGGGCGCAAGCTCCTACGAGCAGTACTTC
CASSITSGGASSYEQYF
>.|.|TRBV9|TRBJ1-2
TGTGCCAGCAGTCCCCCGGCGGGCCATGGCTACACCTTC
CASSPPAGHGYTF
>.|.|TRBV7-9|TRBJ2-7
TGTGCCAGCAATTCAGACAGCGTTCTCTACGAGCAGTACTTC
CASNSDSVLYEQYF
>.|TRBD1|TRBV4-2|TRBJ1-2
TGTGCCAGCAGCCAAGATTTTGGACAGGCGGATAACTATGGCTACACCTTC
CASSQDFGQADNYGYTF
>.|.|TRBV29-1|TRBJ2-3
TGCAGCGTTGAAGCGGGGGGACACACAGATACGCAGTATTTT
CSVEAGGHTDTQYF
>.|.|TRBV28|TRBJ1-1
TGTGCCAGCGGGTCCTTGAACACTGAAGCTTTCTTT
CASGSLNTEAFF
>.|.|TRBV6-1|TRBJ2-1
TGTGCCAGCACGAAACCGGGACCAATTTACAATGAGCAGTTCTTC
CASTKPGPIYNEQFF
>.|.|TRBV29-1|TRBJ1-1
TGCAGCGTGTATTCCGGGACGGTGAACACTGAAGCTTTCTTT
CSVYSGTVNTEAFF